These 29 T cell receptor beta chains were sequenced from one sample in a study of blood T cell repertoires in COVID-19. Data came from immunoSEQ multiplex PCR; TCRdb stores just in-frame clones and leaves some out. The sample has about 29,000 clones; about nine tenths are singletons. The sequencing input was peripheral blood. These TCRs come from a human donor in a cohort sampled during active COVID-19.

J is TRBJ1-6 and V is TRBV10-3; 7 bases are a match to TRBD1. Germline V gene sequence: CDR1 ENHRY, CDR2 SYGVKD. This CDR3 is built from 13 residues. The J segment lost 6 bases and the V segment lost 11 bases, leaving 7 bases of the junction unmatched. The CDR3 loop is CALGQDINSPLHF. CDR3 DNA sequence: TGTGCCCTCGGACAGGACATTAATTCACCCCTCCACTTT.

This clone was recorded once. This rearrangement joins TRBV5-1 to TRBJ2-1, with unresolved D. Germline V gene lookup returns CDR1 SGHRS and CDR2 YFSETQ. CDR3 length equals 14 residues. Trimming cost V 2 bases and J 6 bases, with 12 bases left between them. CDR3 DNA sequence: TGCGCCAGCAGCTTAGGTCAGGCCCGCAATGAGCAGTTCTTC. It translates to CASSLGQARNEQFF.

V is TRBV19 and J is TRBJ1-3; no definite D call. Germline CDR1 and CDR2: LNHDA and SQIVND (reference sequence). There are 14 residues in the CDR3. V gave up 8 bases and J gave up 2 bases, with 13 bases separating them. CDR3 in amino acids: CASRDVAAGNTIYF. The CDR3 nucleotides are TGTGCCAGTCGAGACGTAGCTGCTGGAAACACCATATATTTT.

This chain joins TRBV15 and TRBJ2-3; D perhaps matches TRBD1 (5 bases). There are 15 residues in the CDR3. V was clipped by 0 bases and J by 5 bases, with 12 bases between them. CDR1 LNHNV and CDR2 YYDKDF come from the germline V gene (reference sequence). CDR3 sequence reads: CATSRDWQGKDTQYF. CDR3 sequence (DNA): TGTGCCACCAGCAGAGACTGGCAGGGAAAAGATACGCAGTATTTT.

CDR3 residues: CASSSRQGVWYEQYF. CDR3 DNA sequence: TGTGCCAGCAGCTCGCGACAGGGGGTGTGGTACGAGCAGTACTTC. The chain couples TRBV7-8 to TRBJ2-7; 9 bases are shared with TRBD1. CDR3 length equals 15 residues. Germline CDR1 and CDR2: SGHVS and FQNEAQ. Losses at the gene ends were 4 bases for V and 4 bases for J; bases not matched to a gene: 8.

The chain combines TRBV6-1 with TRBJ1-5; no firm D call. Trimming removed 1 base at V and 4 bases at J, with 5 bases between. This CDR3 has 13 amino acids. The germline V gene encodes CDR1 MNHNS and CDR2 SASEGT. The CDR3 protein is CASSEVRNQPQHF. CDR3 DNA sequence: TGTGCCAGCAGTGAAGTCAGAAATCAGCCCCAGCATTTT.

The rearrangement uses TRBV7-9 and TRBJ2-1; a possible D gene is TRBD2 (6 bases). Germline V lookup: CDR1 SEHNR, CDR2 FQNEAQ (reference sequence). The V and J ends lost 5 bases and 6 bases respectively, with 20 bases between them. This CDR3 has 16 amino acids. The CDR3 sequence: CASSPNRGSLSNEQFF. The CDR3, as DNA: TGTGCCAGCAGCCCCAACCGGGGGAGTCTTTCCAATGAGCAGTTCTTC.

The genes are TRBV29-1 and TRBJ2-5, with D possibly TRBD1 on 6 matching bases. From germline, CDR1 is SQVTM and CDR2 ANQGSEA. The CDR3 runs to 13 residues. V dropped 7 bases and J dropped 7 bases, with 19 bases sitting between them. CDR3 coding DNA: TGCAGCGCCAAAGGGGACATCCGCCGGACCCAGTACTTC. Translation gives CSAKGDIRRTQYF.

This sequence joins TRBV5-8 and TRBJ1-6, with TRBD1 identical over 8 bases. CDR1 is SGHTS and CDR2 is YDEGEE in the germline V gene. V lost 0 bases and J lost 6; bases outside the gene matches: 2. The CDR3 covers 15 residues. CDR3 protein: CASSLEDRVNSPLHF. The CDR3 DNA sequence: TGTGCCAGCAGCTTGGAGGACAGGGTTAATTCACCCCTCCACTTT.

J is TRBJ2-5 and V is TRBV4-1; TRBD2 is a possible D gene (6 bases). Germline loops: CDR1 MGHRA, CDR2 YSYEKL. V lost 1 base, J lost 6 bases, and 12 bases lay in between. The CDR3 sequence is 14 residues long. The DNA of the CDR3 is TGCGCCAGCAGCCAAGTTGGGCGGGGTCAGACCCAGTACTTC. It specifies CASSQVGRGQTQYF.

V and J are TRBV28 and TRBJ2-3; 8 bases are shared with TRBD2. Germline V gene lookup returns CDR1 MDHEN and CDR2 SYDVKM. Trimming cost V 8 bases and J 5 bases; bases outside gene matches: 9. The CDR3 totals 14 residues. CDR3 sequence (DNA): TGTGCCAGCGGGGACGGGGGGGCCAGAGATACGCAGTATTTT. Its protein product is CASGDGGARDTQYF. Supplemented by reference TRBV28 and TRBJ2-3, the full variable domain reads DVKVTQSSRYLVKRTGEKVFLECVQDMDHENMFWYRQDPGLGLRLIYFSYDVKMKEKGDIPEGYSVSREKKERFSLILESASTNQTSMYLCASGDGGARDTQYFGPGTRLTVL.

The genes are TRBV18 and TRBJ2-2; possibly TRBD1 for D (5 bases). Trimming shortened V by 2 bases and J by 4 bases, and 11 bases separated the two germline ends. Germline V lookup: CDR1 KGHSH, CDR2 LQKENI. This CDR3 has 15 residues. The CDR3 protein is CASSPYQGSTGELFF. DNA for the CDR3: TGTGCCAGCTCACCATACCAGGGCAGCACCGGGGAGCTGTTTTTT.

This rearrangement joins TRBV4-2 to TRBJ1-2, with 9 bases matching TRBD1. Germline V gene lookup returns CDR1 LGHNA and CDR2 YNFKEQ. The CDR3 spans 16 residues. Trimming at V came to 0 bases and at J to 4 bases, leaving 6 bases not matched to a gene. The CDR3 sequence: CASSQESTGGSYGYTF. The CDR3 coding sequence is TGTGCCAGCAGCCAAGAATCCACAGGGGGCAGCTATGGCTACACCTTC.

The genes are TRBV28 and TRBJ2-5; the match to TRBD2 covers 9 bases. With V trimmed by 5 bases and J by 4 bases, 14 bases remained unmatched. The CDR3 is 17 amino acids. The germline gives CDR1 MDHEN, CDR2 SYDVKM. The CDR3: CASSHPVWRGGRETQYF. In DNA form, the CDR3 reads TGTGCCAGCAGTCACCCCGTTTGGCGGGGGGGGCGAGAGACCCAGTACTTC.

The chain joins TRBV18 to TRBJ1-2, with 7 nucleotides matching TRBD1. The CDR3 is 15 amino acids. The ends lost 5 bases at V and 0 bases at J; junction bases unmatched: 6. Looked up from germline, CDR1 is KGHSH and CDR2 is LQKENI. CDR3 residues: CASSTGTATNYGYTF. The CDR3 DNA reads TGTGCCAGCTCAACCGGGACAGCGACTAACTATGGCTACACCTTC.

V gene TRBV5-4 combines with J gene TRBJ2-3; D might be TRBD2 (6 bases). The ends were cut back, 2 bases at V and 3 bases at J, with 13 bases in the middle. The CDR3 contains 15 residues. Germline V gene data show CDR1 as SGHNT and CDR2 as YYREEE (reference sequence). Here the CDR3 reads CASSFPGLGTDTQYF. The CDR3 DNA is TGTGCCAGCAGCTTCCCGGGACTGGGTACAGATACGCAGTATTTT.

The rearrangement uses TRBV7-3 and TRBJ2-1, with D perhaps TRBD2 (6 bases). This CDR3 contains 17 residues. V shed 5 bases and J shed 0 bases, with 17 bases lying between them. Germline V gene lookup returns CDR1 SGHTA and CDR2 FQGTGA. The CDR3 is CASSPIPGLGSYNEQFF. The DNA for the CDR3 is TGTGCCAGCAGCCCAATTCCGGGACTTGGCTCCTACAATGAGCAGTTCTTC.

The chain uses TRBV11-2 and TRBJ2-3; TRBD1 aligns across 8 bases. Trimming at V came to 3 bases and at J to 4 bases, leaving 0 bases not matched to a gene. CDR1 SGHAT and CDR2 FQNNGV come from the germline V gene. The CDR3 is 13 residues long. Here the CDR3 DNA reads TGTGCCAGCAGCTTCAGGGGGCCAGATACGCAGTATTTT. Amino acids: CASSFRGPDTQYF.

The chain is built from TRBV28 and TRBJ1-2, with 8 bases lining up with TRBD1. The germline CDR1 and CDR2 sequences are MDHEN and SYDVKM. After removal of 6 bases from V and 8 bases from J, the junction contained 8 bases not matched to a gene. The CDR3 length is 13 residues. The CDR3 region is CASRKQGEWGYTF. The CDR3 coding sequence is TGTGCCAGCAGGAAACAGGGGGAATGGGGCTACACCTTC.

The CDR3 here is CASSYGTVPYEQYF. In DNA form, the CDR3 reads TGTGCCAGCAGTTACGGGACAGTACCCTACGAGCAGTACTTC. The chain employs TRBV27 and TRBJ2-7, with 7 nucleotides matching TRBD1. The germline V gene has CDR1 MNHEY and CDR2 SMNVEV (reference sequence). With 4 bases clipped from V and 2 bases from J, the junction kept 5 bases outside the gene matches. This CDR3 has 14 amino acids.

This clone was recorded once. The chain has TRBV7-2 and TRBJ2-7, with a tentative D call TRBD2 (7 bases). Germline V gene sequence: CDR1 SGHTA, CDR2 FQGNSA. The ends were cut back, 2 bases at V and 4 bases at J, with 18 bases in the middle. The CDR3 is made up of 16 amino acids. The CDR3 bases are TGTGCCAGCAGCTTAAGGGGCGGGGGCCAAACTTACGAGCAGTACTTC. Its protein product is CASSLRGGGQTYEQYF.

Worth noting for this clone: One junction end disagrees with the germline gene, perhaps due to a read error. This sequence joins TRBV27 and TRBJ1-1, with D tentatively TRBD1 (6 bases). Germline V gives CDR1 MNHEY, CDR2 SMNVEV (reference sequence). The CDR3 is made up of 13 amino acids. CDR3 sequence reads: CASGFKGDTEAFF. CDR3 bases: TGTGCCAGCGGTTTTAAGGGGGATACTGAAGCTTTCTTT.

The genes are TRBV28 and TRBJ2-2; TRBD2 might be the D (6 bases). The CDR3 covers 15 residues. Trimming shortened V by 5 bases and J by 5 bases, and 15 bases separated the two germline ends. Germline CDR1 is MDHEN and CDR2 is SYDVKM. The CDR3 region has the DNA TGTGCCAGCAGTCTAGGAGGGCCGGGGACCGGGGAGCTGTTTTTT. It encodes CASSLGGPGTGELFF.

The V gene is TRBV19, the J gene TRBJ2-5, with a weak D call TRBD1 (6 bases). The CDR3 sequence is 16 residues long. Trimming stripped 6 bases from V and 3 bases from J, with 20 bases between. Germline V gene data show CDR1 as LNHDA and CDR2 as SQIVND (reference sequence). The CDR3 here is CASSENRVPTKETQYF. CDR3 nucleotide sequence: TGTGCCAGTAGCGAAAACAGGGTACCCACTAAAGAGACCCAGTACTTC.

The J gene is TRBJ2-7, the V gene TRBV6-5; 13 bases are a match to TRBD2. V shed 5 bases, J shed 2 bases, and the junction held 3 bases outside the gene matches. Per germline, CDR1 MNHEY and CDR2 SVGAGI. This CDR3 contains 15 residues. CDR3 sequence: CASSQLAGGTYEQYF. CDR3 DNA: TGTGCCAGCAGTCAACTAGCGGGGGGGACCTACGAGCAGTACTTC.

The rearrangement joins TRBV29-1 to TRBJ2-3; 7 nucleotides line up with TRBD1. The CDR3 has 13 residues. After removal of 7 bases from V and 0 bases from J, the junction contained 4 bases not matched to a gene. Germline CDR1 and CDR2: SQVTM and ANQGSEA. The CDR3 DNA reads TGCAGCGCCCGGGACAGAAGCACAGATACGCAGTATTTT. Amino acids: CSARDRSTDTQYF.

This chain uses TRBV11-3 with TRBJ2-2; the D is unclear. This CDR3 has 13 amino acids. Germline loops: CDR1 SGHNT, CDR2 YENEEA. V was pared by 0 bases and J by 5 bases, with 4 bases between. The CDR3 sequence: CASSLDSTGELFF. CDR3 DNA sequence: TGTGCCAGCAGCTTAGATTCGACCGGGGAGCTGTTTTTT.

The J gene is TRBJ2-1, the V gene TRBV7-2; D is possibly TRBD2 (5 bases). The CDR3 runs to 16 residues. V was shortened by 0 bases and J by 0 bases, with 9 bases between the two germline ends. Germline values: CDR1 SGHTA, CDR2 FQGNSA. The CDR3 nucleotides are TGTGCCAGCAGCTTAGCCGGGGTTAGCTCCTACAATGAGCAGTTCTTC. Protein product: CASSLAGVSSYNEQFF.

V gene TRBV5-6 combines with J gene TRBJ2-5, with D possibly matching TRBD2 (6 bases). CDR3 size: 14 residues. The germline gives CDR1 SGHDT, CDR2 YYEEEE. Trimming left V 3 bases short and J 2 bases short, with 11 bases between. The CDR3 DNA reads TGTGCCAGCAGCTCGGGACTGATACAAGAGACCCAGTACTTC. It encodes CASSSGLIQETQYF.